The rows below give T cell receptor beta chains drawn from one sample of a study of human T cells and chemical hapten exposure. TCRdb re-called the RACE reads through MiXCR, storing one row per CDR3 protein. Of 95,000 to 150,000 distinct CDR3 sequences in the sample, roughly 12% were seen once. The sequencing here drew on whole blood, taken in connection with sensitization to the hapten diphenylcyclopropenone (DPC). Receptors originate from a woman between 45 and 60 years old with alopecia areata. Some clones in this sample may be carry-over from other donors' samples. Each CDR3 is given with its conserved first and last residue. The D gene is left open where the match is weak. Clone size is stated in some rows and not others, as once, few, many or a class when expanded.

D: -
V: TRBV19
size: -
length: 13
J: TRBJ2-5
CDR3: CASSSVHRETQYF
DNA: TGTGCCAGTAGTTCGGTCCACCGGGAGACCCAGTACTTC

D: TRBD1
V: TRBV9
size: few
length: 16
J: TRBJ2-2
CDR3: CASSDRTGSSTGELFF
DNA: TGTGCCAGCAGCGACCGGACAGGGAGCTCCACCGGGGAGCTGTTTTTT

D: -
V: TRBV5-1
size: many
length: 14
J: TRBJ2-5
CDR3: CASSPGHLQETQYF
DNA: TGCGCCAGCAGCCCGGGACACCTCCAAGAGACCCAGTACTTC

D: -
V: TRBV7-8
size: -
length: 10
J: TRBJ2-5
CDR3: CASSPETQYF
DNA: TGTGCCAGCAGCCCAGAGACCCAGTACTTC

D: -
V: TRBV20-1
size: few
length: 14
J: TRBJ1-2
CDR3: CSARAGGANYGYTF
DNA: TGCAGTGCTAGAGCTGGGGGCGCTAACTATGGCTACACCTTC

D: TRBD1
V: TRBV10-3
size: many
length: 16
J: TRBJ2-7
CDR3: CAISGAGTGAFNEQYF
DNA: TGTGCCATCAGTGGCGCCGGGACAGGGGCGTTTAACGAGCAGTACTTC

D: -
V: TRBV27
size: -
length: 16
J: TRBJ1-6
CDR3: CASSLLTSSYNSPLHF
DNA: TGTGCCAGCAGTTTATTAACCAGCTCCTATAATTCACCCCTCCACTTT

D: -
V: TRBV7-9
size: few
length: 13
J: TRBJ2-7
CDR3: CASTHSKIYEQYF
DNA: TGTGCCAGCACCCATTCGAAGATCTACGAGCAGTACTTC

D: TRBD1
V: TRBV20-1
size: few
length: 14
J: TRBJ2-7
CDR3: CSASGQGGTYEQYF
DNA: TGCAGTGCTAGTGGACAGGGGGGGACGTACGAGCAGTACTTC

D: -
V: TRBV27
size: -
length: 12
J: TRBJ1-4
CDR3: CASRGTGEKLFF
DNA: TGTGCCAGCAGGGGGACTGGTGAAAAACTGTTTTTT

D: TRBD2
V: TRBV4-1
size: few
length: 18
J: TRBJ2-3
CDR3: CASSLVWTSGGHTDTQYF
DNA: TGCGCCAGCAGCCTCGTCTGGACTAGCGGGGGCCACACAGATACGCAGTATTTT

D: -
V: TRBV30
size: -
length: 16
J: TRBJ2-3
CDR3: CAWDASGGTRTDTQYF
DNA: TGTGCCTGGGATGCTTCGGGTGGGACCCGCACAGATACGCAGTATTTT

D: TRBD2
V: TRBV6-5
size: -
length: 11
J: TRBJ2-7
CDR3: CASSSGTSYHF
DNA: TGTGCCAGCAGCTCCGGGACTAGCTATCACTTC

D: -
V: TRBV28
size: few
length: 15
J: TRBJ2-1
CDR3: CASSRHSQAYNEQFF
DNA: TGTGCCAGCAGTCGTCACAGTCAAGCCTACAATGAGCAGTTCTTC

D: TRBD2
V: TRBV7-2
size: -
length: 16
J: TRBJ2-4
CDR3: CASSSAWTSGLNIQYF
DNA: TGTGCCAGCAGCTCCGCCTGGACTAGCGGATTAAACATTCAGTACTTC

D: -
V: TRBV5-5
size: few
length: 17
J: TRBJ2-7
CDR3: CASSLDQEILVLYEQYF
DNA: TGTGCCAGCAGCTTGGATCAGGAGATCCTCGTACTTTACGAGCAGTACTTC

D: -
V: TRBV7-2
size: -
length: 14
J: TRBJ1-1
CDR3: CASSVTGPNTEAFF
DNA: TGTGCCAGCAGCGTGACAGGACCGAACACTGAAGCTTTCTTT

D: -
V: TRBV7-2
size: few
length: 16
J: TRBJ1-4
CDR3: CASSYEGGATNEKLFF
DNA: TGTGCCAGCAGCTATGAGGGGGGGGCAACTAATGAAAAACTGTTTTTT

D: TRBD2
V: TRBV13
size: few
length: 16
J: TRBJ2-3
CDR3: CASALGLAGATDTQYF
DNA: TGTGCCAGCGCACTTGGGCTAGCGGGGGCCACAGATACGCAGTATTTT

D: -
V: TRBV6-1
size: -
length: 13
J: TRBJ1-1
CDR3: CASSEVGGTEAFF
DNA: TGTGCCAGCAGTGAAGTGGGCGGGACTGAAGCTTTCTTT

D: -
V: TRBV18
size: -
length: 14
J: TRBJ2-7
CDR3: CASSPLPGSDEQYF
DNA: TGTGCCAGCTCACCCCTTCCAGGTTCCGACGAGCAGTACTTC

D: -
V: TRBV29-1
size: -
length: 13
J: TRBJ1-2
CDR3: CSVEGGQVYGYTF
DNA: TGCAGCGTTGAAGGGGGCCAGGTCTATGGCTACACCTTC

D: TRBD1
V: TRBV7-9
size: few
length: 13
J: TRBJ1-2
CDR3: CASSSDRDYGYTF
DNA: TGTGCCAGCAGCTCCGACAGGGATTATGGCTACACCTTC

D: -
V: TRBV2
size: -
length: 13
J: TRBJ2-2
CDR3: CASSFTNTGELFF
DNA: TGTGCCAGCAGTTTTACGAACACCGGGGAGCTGTTTTTT

D: -
V: TRBV18
size: few
length: 16
J: TRBJ2-3
CDR3: CASSSNTILRTDTQYF
DNA: TGTGCCAGCTCATCCAACACCATTCTTCGCACAGATACGCAGTATTTT

D: TRBD1
V: TRBV2
size: -
length: 14
J: TRBJ1-1
CDR3: CASSTATGAEGAFF
DNA: TGTGCCAGCAGTACCGCGACAGGGGCCGAAGGAGCTTTCTTT

D: TRBD1
V: TRBV20-1
size: -
length: 13
J: TRBJ1-4
CDR3: CSAPDRGQEKLFF
DNA: TGCAGTGCCCCTGACAGGGGGCAAGAAAAACTGTTTTTT

D: -
V: TRBV29-1
size: many
length: 11
J: TRBJ1-1
CDR3: CSVTANTEAFF
DNA: TGCAGCGTGACAGCGAACACTGAAGCTTTCTTT

D: -
V: TRBV9
size: few
length: 13
J: TRBJ1-2
CDR3: CASSPEDNYGYTF
DNA: TGTGCCAGCAGCCCAGAGGATAACTATGGCTACACCTTC

D: -
V: TRBV28
size: few
length: 14
J: TRBJ1-5
CDR3: CASSFGGSNQPQHF
DNA: TGTGCCAGCAGTTTCGGGGGGAGCAATCAGCCCCAGCATTTT

D: -
V: TRBV10-3
size: few
length: 15
J: TRBJ2-4
CDR3: CAISESRRLKNIQYF
DNA: TGTGCCATCAGTGAGTCAAGGCGCCTCAAAAACATTCAGTACTTC

D: -
V: TRBV12-5
size: -
length: 14
J: TRBJ1-4
CDR3: CASGTGTTNEKLFF
DNA: TGTGCTAGTGGTACTGGGACGACTAATGAAAAACTGTTTTTT